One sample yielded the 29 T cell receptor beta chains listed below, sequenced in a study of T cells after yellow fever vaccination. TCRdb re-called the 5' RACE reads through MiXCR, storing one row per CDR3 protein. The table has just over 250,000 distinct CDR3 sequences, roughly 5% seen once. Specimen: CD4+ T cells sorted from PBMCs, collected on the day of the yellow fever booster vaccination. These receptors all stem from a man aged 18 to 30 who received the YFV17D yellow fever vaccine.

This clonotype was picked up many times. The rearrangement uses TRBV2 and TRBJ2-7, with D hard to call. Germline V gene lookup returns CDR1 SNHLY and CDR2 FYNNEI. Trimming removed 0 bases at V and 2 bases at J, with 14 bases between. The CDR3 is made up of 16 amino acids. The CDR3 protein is CASSEAAPGWTYEQYF. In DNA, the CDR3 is TGTGCCAGCAGTGAAGCGGCCCCCGGGTGGACCTACGAGCAGTACTTC.

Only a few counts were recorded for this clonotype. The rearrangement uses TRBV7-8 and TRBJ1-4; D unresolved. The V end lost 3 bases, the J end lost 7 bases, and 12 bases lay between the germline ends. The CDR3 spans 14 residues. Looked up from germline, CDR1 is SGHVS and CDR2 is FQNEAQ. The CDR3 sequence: CASSLAFGVEKLFF. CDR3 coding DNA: TGTGCCAGCAGCTTGGCATTCGGGGTTGAAAAACTGTTTTTT.

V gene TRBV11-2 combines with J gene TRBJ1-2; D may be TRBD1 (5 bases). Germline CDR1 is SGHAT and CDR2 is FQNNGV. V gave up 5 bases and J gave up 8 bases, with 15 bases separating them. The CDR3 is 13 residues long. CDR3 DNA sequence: TGTGCCAGCAGCCGGGACCCCACCTCGGGCTACACCTTC. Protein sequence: CASSRDPTSGYTF.

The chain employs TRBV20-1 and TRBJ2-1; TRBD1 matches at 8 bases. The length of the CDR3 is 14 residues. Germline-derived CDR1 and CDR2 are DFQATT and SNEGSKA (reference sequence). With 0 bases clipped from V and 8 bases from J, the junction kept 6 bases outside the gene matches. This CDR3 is CSARDSQGADEQFF. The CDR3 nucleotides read TGCAGTGCTAGAGATTCGCAGGGGGCAGATGAGCAGTTCTTC.

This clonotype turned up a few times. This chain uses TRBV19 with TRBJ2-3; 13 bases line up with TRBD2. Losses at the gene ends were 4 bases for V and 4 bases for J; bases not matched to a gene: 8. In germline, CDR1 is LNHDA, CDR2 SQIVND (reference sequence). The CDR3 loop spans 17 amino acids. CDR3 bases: TGTGCCAGTAGTAAGACCGGGACTAGCGGGGATGCAGATACGCAGTATTTT. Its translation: CASSKTGTSGDADTQYF.

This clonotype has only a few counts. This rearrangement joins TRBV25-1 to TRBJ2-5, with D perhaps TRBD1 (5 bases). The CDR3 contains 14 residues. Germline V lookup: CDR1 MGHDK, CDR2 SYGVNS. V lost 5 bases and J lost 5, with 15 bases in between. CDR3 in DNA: TGTGCCAGCAGTCCTCAGGGATTTTGGGAGACCCAGTACTTC. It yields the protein CASSPQGFWETQYF.

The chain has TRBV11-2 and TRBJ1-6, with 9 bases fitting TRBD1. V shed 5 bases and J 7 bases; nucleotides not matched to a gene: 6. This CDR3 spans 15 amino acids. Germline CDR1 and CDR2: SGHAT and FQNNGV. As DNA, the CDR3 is TGTGCCAGCAGCCTTGGACAGGGGAGGAATTCACCCCTCCACTTT. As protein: CASSLGQGRNSPLHF.

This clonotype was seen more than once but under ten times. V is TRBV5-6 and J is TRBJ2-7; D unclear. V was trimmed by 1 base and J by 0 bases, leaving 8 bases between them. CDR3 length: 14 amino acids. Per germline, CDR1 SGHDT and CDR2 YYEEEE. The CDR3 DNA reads TGTGCCAGCAGCTTGTGGAGAAGCTCCTACGAGCAGTACTTC. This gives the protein CASSLWRSSYEQYF. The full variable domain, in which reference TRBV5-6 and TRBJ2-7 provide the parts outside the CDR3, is DAGVTQSPTHLIKTRGQQVTLRCSPKSGHDTVSWYQQALGQGPQFIFQYYEEEERQRGNFPDRFSGHQFPNYSSELNVNALLLGDSALYLCASSLWRSSYEQYFGPGTRLTVT.

The CDR3 region is CASSRDSTGRERQYV. DNA for the CDR3: TGCGCCAGCAGTCGCGATAGCACAGGACGAGAACGGCAGTACGTC. The chain joins TRBV5-1 to TRBJ2-7; D perhaps matches TRBD1 (5 bases). Germline values: CDR1 SGHRS, CDR2 YFSETQ. V gave up 5 bases and J gave up 9 bases, with 24 bases separating them. This CDR3 spans 15 amino acids.

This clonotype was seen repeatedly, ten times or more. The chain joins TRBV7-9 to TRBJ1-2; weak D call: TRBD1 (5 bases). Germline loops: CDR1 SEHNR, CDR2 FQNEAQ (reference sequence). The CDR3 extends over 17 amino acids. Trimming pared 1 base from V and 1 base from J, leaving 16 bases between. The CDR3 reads CASSLGGNRGVNYGYTF. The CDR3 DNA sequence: TGTGCCAGCAGCTTAGGAGGAAACCGAGGGGTTAACTATGGCTACACCTTC.

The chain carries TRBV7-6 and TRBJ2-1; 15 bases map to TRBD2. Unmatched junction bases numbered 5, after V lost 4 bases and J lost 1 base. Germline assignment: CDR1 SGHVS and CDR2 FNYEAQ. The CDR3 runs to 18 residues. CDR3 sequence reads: CASSSGLAGGPSYNEQFF. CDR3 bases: TGTGCCAGCAGCTCCGGACTAGCGGGGGGGCCGTCCTACAATGAGCAGTTCTTC.

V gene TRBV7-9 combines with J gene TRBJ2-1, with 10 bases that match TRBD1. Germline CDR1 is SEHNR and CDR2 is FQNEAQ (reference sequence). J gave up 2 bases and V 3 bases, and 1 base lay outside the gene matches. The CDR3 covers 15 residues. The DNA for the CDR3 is TGTGCCAGCAGCTTGGACAGGGGGACCTACAATGAGCAGTTCTTC. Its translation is CASSLDRGTYNEQFF. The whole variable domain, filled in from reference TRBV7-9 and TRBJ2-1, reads DTGVSQNPRHKITKRGQNVTFRCDPISEHNRLYWYRQTLGQGPEFLTYFQNEAQLEKSRLLSDRFSAERPKGSFSTLEIQRTEQGDSAMYLCASSLDRGTYNEQFFGPGTRLTVL.

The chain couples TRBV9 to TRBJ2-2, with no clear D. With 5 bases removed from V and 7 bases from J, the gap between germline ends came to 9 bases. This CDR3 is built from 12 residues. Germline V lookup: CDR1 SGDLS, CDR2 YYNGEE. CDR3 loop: CASRDGNGELFF. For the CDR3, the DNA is TGTGCCAGCAGGGACGGAAACGGGGAGCTGTTTTTT.

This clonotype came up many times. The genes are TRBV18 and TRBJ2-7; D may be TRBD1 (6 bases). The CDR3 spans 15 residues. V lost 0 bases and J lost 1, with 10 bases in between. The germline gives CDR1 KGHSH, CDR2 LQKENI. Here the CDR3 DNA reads TGTGCCAGCTCACCACCGGGGGCAGCTTCCTACGAGCAGTACTTC. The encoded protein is CASSPPGAASYEQYF.

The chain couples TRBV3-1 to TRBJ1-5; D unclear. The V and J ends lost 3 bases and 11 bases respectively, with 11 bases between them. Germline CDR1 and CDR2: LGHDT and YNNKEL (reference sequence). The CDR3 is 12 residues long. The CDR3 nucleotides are TGTGCCAGCAGCCAGCCACCCGGGTCCCAGCATTTT. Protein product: CASSQPPGSQHF.

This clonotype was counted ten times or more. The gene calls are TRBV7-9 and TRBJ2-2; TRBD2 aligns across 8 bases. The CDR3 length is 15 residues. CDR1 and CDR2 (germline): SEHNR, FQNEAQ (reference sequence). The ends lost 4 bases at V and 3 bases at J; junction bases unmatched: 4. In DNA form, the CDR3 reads TGTGCCAGCAGCTCACAGGGACTAGACACCGGGGAGCTGTTTTTT. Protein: CASSSQGLDTGELFF. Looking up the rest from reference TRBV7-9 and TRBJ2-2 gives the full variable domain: DTGVSQNPRHKITKRGQNVTFRCDPISEHNRLYWYRQTLGQGPEFLTYFQNEAQLEKSRLLSDRFSAERPKGSFSTLEIQRTEQGDSAMYLCASSSQGLDTGELFFGEGSRLTVL.

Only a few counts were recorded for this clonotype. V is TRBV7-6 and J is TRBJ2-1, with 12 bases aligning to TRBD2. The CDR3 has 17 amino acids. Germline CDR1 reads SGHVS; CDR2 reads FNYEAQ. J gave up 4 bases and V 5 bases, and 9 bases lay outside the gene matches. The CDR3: CASSQTSGGRIYNEQFF. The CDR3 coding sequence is TGTGCCAGCAGCCAGACTAGCGGGGGCCGTATATACAATGAGCAGTTCTTC.

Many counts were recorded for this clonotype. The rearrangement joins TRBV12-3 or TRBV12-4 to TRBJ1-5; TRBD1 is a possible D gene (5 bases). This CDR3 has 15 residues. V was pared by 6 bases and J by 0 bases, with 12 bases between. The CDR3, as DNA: TGTGCCAGCAGAAAGGACAACTATAGCAATCAGCCCCAGCATTTT. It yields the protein CASRKDNYSNQPQHF.

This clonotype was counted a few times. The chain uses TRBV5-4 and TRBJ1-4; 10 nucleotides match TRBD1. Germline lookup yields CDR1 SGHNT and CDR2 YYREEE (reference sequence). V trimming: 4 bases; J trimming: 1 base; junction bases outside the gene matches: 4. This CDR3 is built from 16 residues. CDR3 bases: TGTGCCAGCAGCCCCAGGACAGGGGGAACTAATGAAAAACTGTTTTTT. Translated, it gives CASSPRTGGTNEKLFF.

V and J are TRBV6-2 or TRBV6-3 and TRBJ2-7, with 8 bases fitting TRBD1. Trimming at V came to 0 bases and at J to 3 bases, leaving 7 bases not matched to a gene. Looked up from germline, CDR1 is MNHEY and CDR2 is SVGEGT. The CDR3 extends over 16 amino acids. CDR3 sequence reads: CASSYSRSGQGYEQYV. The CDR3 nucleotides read TGTGCCAGCAGTTACTCGAGATCTGGACAGGGCTACGAGCAGTACGTC.

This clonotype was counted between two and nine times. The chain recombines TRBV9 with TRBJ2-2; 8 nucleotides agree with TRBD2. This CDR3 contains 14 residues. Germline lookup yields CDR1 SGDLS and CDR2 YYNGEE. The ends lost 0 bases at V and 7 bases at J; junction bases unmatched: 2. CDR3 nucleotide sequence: TGTGCCAGCAGCGTAGGGACTAGCATCGGGGAGCTGTTTTTT. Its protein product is CASSVGTSIGELFF.

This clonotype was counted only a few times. This CDR3 is CSARDELGIETQYF. The CDR3 DNA is TGCAGTGCTAGAGATGAGTTGGGGATAGAGACCCAGTACTTC. The rearrangement uses TRBV20-1 and TRBJ2-5; no reliable D call. From germline, CDR1 is DFQATT and CDR2 SNEGSKA (reference sequence). There are 14 residues in the CDR3. Trimming removed 0 bases from V and 4 bases from J, with 12 bases in between.

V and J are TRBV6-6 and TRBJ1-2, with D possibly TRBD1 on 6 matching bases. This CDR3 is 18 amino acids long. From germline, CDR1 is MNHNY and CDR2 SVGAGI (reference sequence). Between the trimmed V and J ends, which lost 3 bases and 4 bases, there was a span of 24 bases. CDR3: CASSYEGPGESPIYGYTF. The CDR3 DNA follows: TGTGCCAGCAGTTATGAGGGGCCAGGGGAGAGCCCCATCTATGGCTACACCTTC.

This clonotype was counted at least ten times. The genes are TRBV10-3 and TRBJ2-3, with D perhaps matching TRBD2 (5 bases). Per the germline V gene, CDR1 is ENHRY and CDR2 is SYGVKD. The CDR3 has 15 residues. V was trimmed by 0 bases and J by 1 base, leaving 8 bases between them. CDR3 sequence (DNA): TGTGCCATCAGTGAGTCGAGGCGGGGCACAGATACGCAGTATTTT. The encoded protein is CAISESRRGTDTQYF.

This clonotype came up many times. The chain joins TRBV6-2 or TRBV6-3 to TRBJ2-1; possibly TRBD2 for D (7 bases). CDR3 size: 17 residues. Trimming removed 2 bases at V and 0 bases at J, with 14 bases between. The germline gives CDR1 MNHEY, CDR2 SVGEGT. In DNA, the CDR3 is TGTGCCAGCAGTTACGGCGGGGGCCTGAGCTCCTACAATGAGCAGTTCTTC. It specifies CASSYGGGLSSYNEQFF.

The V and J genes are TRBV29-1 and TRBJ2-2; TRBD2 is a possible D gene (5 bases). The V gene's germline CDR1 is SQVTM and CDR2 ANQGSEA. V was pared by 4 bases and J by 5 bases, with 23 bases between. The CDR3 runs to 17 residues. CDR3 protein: CSVGGSSRHYLTGELFF. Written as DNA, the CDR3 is TGCAGCGTTGGAGGGTCCTCTCGGCACTATCTTACCGGGGAGCTGTTTTTT.

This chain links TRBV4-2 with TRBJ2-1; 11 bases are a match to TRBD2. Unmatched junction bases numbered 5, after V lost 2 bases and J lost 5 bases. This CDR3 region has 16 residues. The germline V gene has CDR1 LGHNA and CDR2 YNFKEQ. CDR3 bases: TGTGCCAGCAGCCAACCTAGCGGGGGGAGGCACAATGAGCAGTTCTTC. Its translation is CASSQPSGGRHNEQFF.

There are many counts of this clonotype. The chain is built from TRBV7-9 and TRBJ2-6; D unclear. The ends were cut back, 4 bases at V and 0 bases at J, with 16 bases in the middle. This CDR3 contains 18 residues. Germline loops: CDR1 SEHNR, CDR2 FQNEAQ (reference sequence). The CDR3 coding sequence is TGTGCCAGCAGCTCGGCGCTCCGAGATAGCTCTGGGGCCAACGTCCTGACTTTC. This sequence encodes CASSSALRDSSGANVLTF. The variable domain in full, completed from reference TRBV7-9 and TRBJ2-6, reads DTGVSQNPRHKITKRGQNVTFRCDPISEHNRLYWYRQTLGQGPEFLTYFQNEAQLEKSRLLSDRFSAERPKGSFSTLEIQRTEQGDSAMYLCASSSALRDSSGANVLTFGAGSRLTVL.

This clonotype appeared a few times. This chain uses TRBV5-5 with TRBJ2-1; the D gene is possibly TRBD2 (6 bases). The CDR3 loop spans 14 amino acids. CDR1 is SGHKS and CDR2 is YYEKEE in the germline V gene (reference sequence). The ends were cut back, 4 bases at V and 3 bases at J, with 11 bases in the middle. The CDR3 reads CASSRTGDYNEQFF. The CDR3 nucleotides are TGTGCCAGCAGCCGCACGGGGGACTACAATGAGCAGTTCTTC.